This T cell receptor (beta chain) is from a study of T cell repertoires in cytomegalovirus infection. This CDR3 contains 12 residues. The germline gives CDR1 SQVTM, CDR2 ANQGSEA. V gave up 0 bases and J gave up 3 bases, with 5 bases separating them. TCRdb passed the reads through MiXCR, listing each CDR3 protein once. The data contain some 300,000 distinct CDR3 sequences, around 10% of them singletons. Only a few counts were recorded for this clonotype. A clone one base away is much larger, so this may be a read error. Sequenced input: PBMCs. The receptor's source is a human donor in good health (CMV status not recorded). Some clones in this sample may be carry-over from other donors' samples. The chain links TRBV29-1 to TRBJ2-5; D is tentatively TRBD1 or TRBD2 (5 bases each). The CDR3 DNA reads TGCAGCGTTGAAGAGGGGGAAGAGACCCAGTACTTC. It encodes CSVEEGEETQYF.